This is a list of T cell receptor beta chains from one sample in a study of OX40 agonist ivuxolimab in advanced cancers. Here immunoSEQ multiplex PCR was the method, and the copy in TCRdb shows in-frame clones only, minus some. The data show 150,000 to 180,000 clones, roughly 94% seen once. This sample comprised CD4+ or CD8+ T cells sorted from blood, obtained in a trial of the OX40 agonist ivuxolimab. All receptors derive from an adult with an advanced solid tumor such as melanoma, head and neck, liver or kidney cancer. CDR3s include the opening cysteine and the closing phenylalanine or tryptophan. D genes are given only for firm matches. Where a row states a size, it is once, few, many or the class of an expanded clone; other rows omit it.

V: TRBV4-1
D: .
J: TRBJ1-6
length: 15
size: .
DNA: TGCGCCAGCAGCCCTCTTGGGCAGGGTAATTCACCCCTCCACTTT
CDR3: CASSPLGQGNSPLHF

V: TRBV5-1
D: .
J: TRBJ1-2
length: 15
size: .
DNA: TGCGCCAGCAGCTCAACGCCGGGGACAACCTATGGCTACACCTTC
CDR3: CASSSTPGTTYGYTF

V: TRBV27
D: TRBD1
J: TRBJ2-1
length: 18
size: once
DNA: TGTGCCAGCAGTTTGGGGCAGGGGGCCCGGTACCCCTACAATGAGCAGTTCTTC
CDR3: CASSLGQGARYPYNEQFF

V: TRBV6-5
D: .
J: TRBJ1-1
length: 13
size: .
DNA: TGTGCCAGCAGTTATTTGGGGGTGACTGAAGCTTTCTTT
CDR3: CASSYLGVTEAFF

V: TRBV28
D: TRBD1
J: TRBJ2-7
length: 15
size: .
DNA: TGTGCCAGCAGTCCGTGGACAGGGGGCGCGTACGAGCAGTACTTC
CDR3: CASSPWTGGAYEQYF

V: TRBV11-3
D: TRBD2
J: TRBJ2-2
length: 15
size: .
DNA: TGTGCCAGCAGCTTGGGGGAGGGCCTCACCGGGGAGCTGTTTTTT
CDR3: CASSLGEGLTGELFF

V: TRBV28
D: .
J: TRBJ1-1
length: 12
size: .
DNA: TGTGCCAGCAGTGAGGACCTTGAGGGAGCTTTCTTT
CDR3: CASSEDLEGAFF

V: TRBV14
D: .
J: TRBJ2-5
length: 15
size: .
DNA: TGTGCCAGCAGCCAACCCTATTGGTACCAAGAGACCCAGTACTTC
CDR3: CASSQPYWYQETQYF

V: TRBV9
D: .
J: TRBJ2-3
length: 11
size: .
DNA: TGTGCCAGCAGCCCGGACGATACGCAGTATTTT
CDR3: CASSPDDTQYF

V: TRBV29-1
D: .
J: TRBJ2-7
length: 11
size: once
DNA: TGCAGCGTTGAAAGAGGCTACGAGCAGTACTTC
CDR3: CSVERGYEQYF

V: TRBV5-6
D: TRBD1
J: TRBJ1-4
length: 17
size: .
DNA: TGTGCCAGCAGCTTGGGCTGGCAGGGGGCGCTGGGGGAAAAACTGTTTTTT
CDR3: CASSLGWQGALGEKLFF

V: TRBV7-2
D: .
J: TRBJ1-2
length: 13
size: .
DNA: TGTGCCAGCAGCTTAGGACTCAGGAGTGGCTACACCTTC
CDR3: CASSLGLRSGYTF

V: TRBV23-1
D: .
J: TRBJ2-6
length: 18
size: .
DNA: TGCGCCAGCAGTCAATCGGGGCAAAGATCCTCTGGGGCCAACGTCCTGACTTTC
CDR3: CASSQSGQRSSGANVLTF

V: TRBV19
D: .
J: TRBJ2-3
length: 14
size: .
DNA: TGTGCCAGTAGTATCTCAACTAGCAGCGATACGCAGTATTTT
CDR3: CASSISTSSDTQYF

V: TRBV9
D: .
J: TRBJ1-4
length: 15
size: .
DNA: TGTGCCAGCAGCCTCGGTAGGGGGTTAGGGGAAAAACTGTTTTTT
CDR3: CASSLGRGLGEKLFF

V: TRBV29-1
D: .
J: TRBJ2-5
length: 13
size: .
DNA: TGCAGCGCCAACGGCGGGGCCCAAGAGACCCAGTACTTC
CDR3: CSANGGAQETQYF

V: TRBV28
D: TRBD2
J: TRBJ2-1
length: 15
size: .
DNA: TGTGCCAGCAGTTTAGGGACTAGCGGGAGGCCGGGACAGTTCTTC
CDR3: CASSLGTSGRPGQFF

V: TRBV28
D: .
J: TRBJ1-4
length: 20
size: .
DNA: TGTGCCAGCAGTTTGAACTTTGGCATCGGGCAGCGCGCAACTAATGAAAAACTGTTTTTT
CDR3: CASSLNFGIGQRATNEKLFF

V: TRBV7-9
D: .
J: TRBJ1-4
length: 16
size: once
DNA: TGTGCCAGCAGCTTAGCGCGGCCGGACCCGGATGAAAAACTGTTTTTT
CDR3: CASSLARPDPDEKLFF

V: TRBV10-3
D: TRBD1
J: TRBJ2-7
length: 15
size: .
DNA: TGTGCCATCAGTGGGGACAGGGGGCCCTCCTACGAGCAGTACTTC
CDR3: CAISGDRGPSYEQYF

V: TRBV5-1
D: TRBD1
J: TRBJ1-4
length: 14
size: .
DNA: TGCGCCAGCAGCGGACAGGGCGGCAATGAAAAACTGTTTTTT
CDR3: CASSGQGGNEKLFF

V: TRBV7-8
D: .
J: TRBJ1-5
length: 18
size: .
DNA: TGTGCCAGCAGCCCCACATTCGGGGAACAGGGCGGCAATCAGCCCCAGCATTTT
CDR3: CASSPTFGEQGGNQPQHF

V: TRBV10-3
D: TRBD2
J: TRBJ2-3
length: 14
size: .
DNA: TGTGCCATCAGGAGCGGGGGTAGCACAGATACGCAGTATTTT
CDR3: CAIRSGGSTDTQYF

V: TRBV5-6
D: .
J: TRBJ2-3
length: 16
size: .
DNA: TGTGCCAGCAGCATAGGTGGGCCTACCAGCCTAGATACGCAGTATTTT
CDR3: CASSIGGPTSLDTQYF

V: TRBV25-1
D: TRBD1
J: TRBJ2-3
length: 16
size: .
DNA: TGTGCCAGCAGTGACGTTGGCAGGGGGCGCGCAGATACGCAGTATTTT
CDR3: CASSDVGRGRADTQYF

V: TRBV6-5
D: .
J: TRBJ1-6
length: 15
size: .
DNA: TGTGCCAGCAGTCCCCCGGCAGTCCCTAATTCACCCCTCCACTTT
CDR3: CASSPPAVPNSPLHF

V: TRBV11-1
D: .
J: TRBJ1-1
length: 13
size: once
DNA: TGTGCCAGCAGCACCGGCGGGAACACTGAAGCTTTCTTT
CDR3: CASSTGGNTEAFF

V: TRBV9
D: .
J: TRBJ2-1
length: 15
size: once
DNA: TGTGCCAGCAGCGGGCCCGGGACCTGGAGGGATGAGCAGTTCTTC
CDR3: CASSGPGTWRDEQFF

V: TRBV4-1
D: TRBD2
J: TRBJ2-1
length: 21
size: .
DNA: TGCGCCAGCAGCCAAGAACCGGGGGGGACTAGCGGGAGAAGGGCCTACAATGAGCAGTTCTTC
CDR3: CASSQEPGGTSGRRAYNEQFF

V: TRBV23-1
D: .
J: TRBJ2-7
length: 12
size: .
DNA: TGCGCCAGCAGTCCCGGTCAGAGGGAGCAGTACTTC
CDR3: CASSPGQREQYF

V: TRBV5-4
D: TRBD2
J: TRBJ2-1
length: 13
size: .
DNA: TGTGCCAGCAGCTTAGCGGGGAGGAATGAGCAGTTCTTC
CDR3: CASSLAGRNEQFF

V: TRBV9
D: .
J: TRBJ1-5
length: 15
size: .
DNA: TGTGCCAGCAGCAACGGGCTGAATAGCAATCAGCCCCAGCATTTT
CDR3: CASSNGLNSNQPQHF

V: TRBV28
D: .
J: TRBJ2-2
length: 11
size: .
DNA: TGTGCCAGCATAGGGCCCGGGGAGCTGTTTTTT
CDR3: CASIGPGELFF

V: TRBV2
D: .
J: TRBJ2-5
length: 13
size: .
DNA: TGTGCCAGCAGCACAGGGAACGGAGAGACCCAGTACTTC
CDR3: CASSTGNGETQYF

V: TRBV30
D: TRBD2
J: TRBJ2-1
length: 15
size: .
DNA: TGTGCCTGGAGTGTTCGACTAGCGGATCCTAGAGAGCAGTTCTTC
CDR3: CAWSVRLADPREQFF

V: TRBV16
D: TRBD1
J: TRBJ1-2
length: 14
size: .
DNA: TGTGCCAGCAGCACTGGACAGGGAGGCTATGGCTACACCTTC
CDR3: CASSTGQGGYGYTF

V: TRBV9
D: .
J: TRBJ2-3
length: 16
size: .
DNA: TGTGCCAGCAGCGTAATGGGGTTACCGAGCACAGATACGCAGTATTTT
CDR3: CASSVMGLPSTDTQYF

V: TRBV30
D: .
J: TRBJ2-3
length: 11
size: .
DNA: TGTGCCTGGGGTGGCGAAGATACGCAGTATTTT
CDR3: CAWGGEDTQYF

V: TRBV30
D: .
J: TRBJ1-2
length: 11
size: .
DNA: TGTGCCTGGGGATTTAACTATGGCTACACCTTC
CDR3: CAWGFNYGYTF

V: TRBV6-5
D: .
J: TRBJ2-3
length: 16
size: once
DNA: TGTGCCAGCAGTTACGCGGCCTCCCCCCGCACAGATACGCAGTATTTT
CDR3: CASSYAASPRTDTQYF

V: TRBV27
D: .
J: TRBJ1-1
length: 13
size: .
DNA: TGTGCCAGCTGTCTTGGCCGGGGCACTGAAGCTTTCTTT
CDR3: CASCLGRGTEAFF

V: TRBV11-3
D: .
J: TRBJ1-1
length: 13
size: .
DNA: TGTGCCAGCAGCTTAAATAGGAACACTGAAGCTTTCTTT
CDR3: CASSLNRNTEAFF

V: TRBV9
D: TRBD1
J: TRBJ1-1
length: 15
size: .
DNA: TGTGCCAGCAGCCTCACGACAGGGGGGAACACTGAAGCTTTCTTT
CDR3: CASSLTTGGNTEAFF

V: TRBV29-1
D: .
J: TRBJ1-2
length: 11
size: .
DNA: TGCAGCGTTGGGATTAACTATGGCTACACCTTC
CDR3: CSVGINYGYTF

V: TRBV9
D: TRBD2
J: TRBJ2-5
length: 15
size: .
DNA: TGTGCCAGCAGCGTAGGACTAGCGGATCAAGAGACCCAGTACTTC
CDR3: CASSVGLADQETQYF

V: TRBV19
D: .
J: TRBJ1-2
length: 16
size: .
DNA: TGTGCCAGTAGTCCAGTAGGACAACGCCAAAACTATGGCTACACCTTC
CDR3: CASSPVGQRQNYGYTF

V: TRBV6-6
D: .
J: TRBJ1-2
length: 14
size: .
DNA: TGTGCCAGCAGGAAAACGGGACGGAACTATGGCTACACCTTC
CDR3: CASRKTGRNYGYTF